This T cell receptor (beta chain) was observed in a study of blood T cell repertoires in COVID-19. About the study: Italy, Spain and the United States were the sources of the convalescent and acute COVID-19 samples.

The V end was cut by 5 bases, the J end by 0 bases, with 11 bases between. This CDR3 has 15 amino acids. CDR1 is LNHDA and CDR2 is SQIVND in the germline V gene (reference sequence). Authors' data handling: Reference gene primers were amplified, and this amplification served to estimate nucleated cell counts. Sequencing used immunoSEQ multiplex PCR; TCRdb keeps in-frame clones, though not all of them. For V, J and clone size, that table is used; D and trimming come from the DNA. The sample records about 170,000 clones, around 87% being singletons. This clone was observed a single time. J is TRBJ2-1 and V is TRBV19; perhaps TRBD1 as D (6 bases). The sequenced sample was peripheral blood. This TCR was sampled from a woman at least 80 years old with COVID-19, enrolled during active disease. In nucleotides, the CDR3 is TGTGCCAGTAGTTCGCAGGGGAGCTCCTACAATGAGCAGTTCTTC. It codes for CASSSQGSSYNEQFF.